This entry describes one T cell receptor beta chain. Its antigen is as yet unknown. In TCRdb, the 5' RACE reads were re-called with MiXCR into one record per CDR3 protein. The sample has 300,000 to 350,000 distinct CDR3 sequences, just under 20% seen once. These data originate in a study of T-cell memory formation after mild COVID-19. Overall study results and limits: CD4+ contracting clones were found mainly in CM and EM, and CD8+ ones in EMRA. Certain responding clones were present in pre-infection memory, suggesting participation of cross-reactive memory.

The V end was cut by 3 bases, the J end by 0 bases, with 9 bases between. This CDR3 is built from 14 residues. From germline, CDR1 is SGHDT and CDR2 YYEEEE. Sequencing input: PBMCs or a T cell subset sorted from them (not recorded which). This clonotype was sampled from a man in his late teens or twenties who had mild COVID-19 (a few samples of this study predate the infection). Cell type and time point are not known. The rearrangement uses TRBV5-6 and TRBJ1-1, with a tentative D call TRBD1 (5 bases). This CDR3 is CASSWTIMNTEAFF. In DNA, the CDR3 is TGTGCCAGCAGCTGGACAATTATGAACACTGAAGCTTTCTTT.